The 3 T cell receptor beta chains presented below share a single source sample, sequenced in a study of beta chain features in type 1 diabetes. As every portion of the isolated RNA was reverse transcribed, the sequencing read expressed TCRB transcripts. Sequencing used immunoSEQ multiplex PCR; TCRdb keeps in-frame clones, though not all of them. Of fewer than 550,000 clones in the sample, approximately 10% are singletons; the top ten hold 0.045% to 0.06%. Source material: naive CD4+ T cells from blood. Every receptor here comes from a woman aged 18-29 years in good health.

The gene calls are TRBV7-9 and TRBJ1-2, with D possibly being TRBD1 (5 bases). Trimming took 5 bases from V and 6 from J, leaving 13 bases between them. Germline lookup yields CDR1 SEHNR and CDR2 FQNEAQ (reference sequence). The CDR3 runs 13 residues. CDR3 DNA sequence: TGTGCCAGCAGCACCAGACAGATACATGGCTACACCTTC. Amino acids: CASSTRQIHGYTF. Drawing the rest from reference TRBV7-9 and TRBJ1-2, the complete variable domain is DTGVSQNPRHKITKRGQNVTFRCDPISEHNRLYWYRQTLGQGPEFLTYFQNEAQLEKSRLLSDRFSAERPKGSFSTLEIQRTEQGDSAMYLCASSTRQIHGYTFGSGTRLTVV.

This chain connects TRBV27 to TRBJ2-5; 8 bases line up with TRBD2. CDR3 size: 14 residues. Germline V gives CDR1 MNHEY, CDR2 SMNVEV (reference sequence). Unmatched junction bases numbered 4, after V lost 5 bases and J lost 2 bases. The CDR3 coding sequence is TGTGCCAGCAGTAAACTAGCGGAACAAGAGACCCAGTACTTC. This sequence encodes CASSKLAEQETQYF.

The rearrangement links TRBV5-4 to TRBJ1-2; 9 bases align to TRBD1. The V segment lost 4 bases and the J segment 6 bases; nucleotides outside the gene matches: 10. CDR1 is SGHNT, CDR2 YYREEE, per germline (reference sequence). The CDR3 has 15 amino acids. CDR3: CASSRRTGVWNGYTF. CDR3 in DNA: TGTGCCAGCAGCAGACGGACAGGGGTTTGGAATGGCTACACCTTC. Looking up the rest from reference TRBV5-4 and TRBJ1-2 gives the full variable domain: ETGVTQSPTHLIKTRGQQVTLRCSSQSGHNTVSWYQQALGQGPQFIFQYYREEENGRGNFPPRFSGLQFPNYSSELNVNALELDDSALYLCASSRRTGVWNGYTFGSGTRLTVV.